This record looks at one T cell receptor beta chain sequence and its context. The sample is drawn from a study of cytomegalovirus exposure and HLA in healthy donors. PCR employed 60 Vbeta and 13 Jbeta primers. Method: immunoSEQ multiplex PCR; TCRdb's copy keeps in-frame clones and lacks some. The table records 100,000 to 150,000 clones, 74% of them present only once. Specimen: PBMCs. The TCR originated in a woman aged 50 to 65 in good health and CMV-seropositive.

CDR3 bases: TGTGCCACACGCGGACAGGGGGCTTCGGGCAATCAGCCCCAGCATTTT. This codes for CATRGQGASGNQPQHF. This chain connects TRBV28 to TRBJ1-5, with 11 positions matching TRBD1. The J segment lost 2 bases and the V segment lost 10 bases, leaving 10 bases of the junction unmatched. The CDR3 length is 16 residues. Per germline, CDR1 MDHEN and CDR2 SYDVKM. The full variable domain, with the rest looked up from reference TRBV28 and TRBJ1-5, is DVKVTQSSRYLVKRTGEKVFLECVQDMDHENMFWYRQDPGLGLRLIYFSYDVKMKEKGDIPEGYSVSREKKERFSLILESASTNQTSMYLCATRGQGASGNQPQHFGDGTRLSIL.